The 26 T cell receptor beta chains presented below share a single source sample, sequenced in a study of T cells in women clearing cervical HPV infection. Some clones are missing from TCRdb's copy, which holds only in-frame ones; the method was immunoSEQ multiplex PCR. In total, the table holds approximately 44,000 clones. The sample comprised blood buffy coat. These receptor sequences come from a woman between 18 and 75 years old with a cervical HPV16 infection that either progressed to CIN3+ or cleared (not recorded which).

Details on this clone: The read gets to within 3 residues of the CDR3 end, and the germline J gene fills in the rest. The V and J genes are TRBV12-3 or TRBV12-4 and TRBJ2-2; 11 nucleotides line up with TRBD2. The CDR3 loop spans 16 amino acids. The ends lost 5 bases at V and 3 bases at J; junction bases unmatched: 5. The DNA read from the CDR3 is TGTGCCAGCAGTCCCTCTAGCGGGGGGTACACCGGGGAG. It is translated as CASSPSSGGYTGE. The CDR3 in full is CASSPSSGGYTGELFF.

About this clone itself: The CDR3 end falls 3 residues outside the read, so it is completed with the germline J gene. This rearrangement joins TRBV10-3 to TRBJ2-2; possibly TRBD2 for D (7 bases). CDR3 length equals 16 residues. Looked up from germline, CDR1 is ENHRY and CDR2 is SYGVKD. Trimming stripped 9 bases from V and 5 bases from J, with 22 bases between. CDR3 DNA, as far as it was read: TGTGCCATTAGGGGGGCTGGGGGGGGCAGAACCGGGGAG. It encodes CAIRGAGGGRTGE. The CDR3 as a whole reads CAIRGAGGGRTGELFF.

Concerning this clone itself: With the read ending 3 residues before the CDR3 end, the germline J gene is used to fill in that end. The chain employs TRBV5-1 and TRBJ2-7; 9 bases match TRBD1. The germline CDR1 and CDR2 sequences are SGHRS and YFSETQ. Trimming at V came to 3 bases and at J to 4 bases, leaving 8 bases not matched to a gene. The CDR3 runs 15 residues. The part of the CDR3 DNA that was read is TGCGCCAGCAGCTCCACCGGGACAGGGCCGTACGAG. Translation gives CASSSTGTGPYE. The entire CDR3 sequence reads CASSSTGTGPYEQYF.

Of note for this clone: The CDR3 goes on 3 residues after the read ends, and that part is filled in from the germline J gene. The J gene is TRBJ2-3, the V gene TRBV28; the match to TRBD2 covers 7 bases. CDR3 size: 15 residues. V was clipped by 2 bases and J by 2 bases; unmatched bases: 4. CDR1 is MDHEN and CDR2 is SYDVKM in the germline V gene. The chain's CDR3 is CASSLRGVHTDTQYF. The CDR3 bases that were read are TGTGCCAGCAGTTTACGGGGGGTACACACAGATACG.

Points on this clone: The DNA ends 3 residues before the CDR3 does, and the rest of the CDR3 is filled in from the germline J gene. The chain carries TRBV19 and TRBJ2-1, with 8 bases aligning to TRBD2. V was pared by 4 bases and J by 0 bases, with 5 bases of the junction left unmatched. Germline loops: CDR1 LNHDA, CDR2 SQIVND (reference sequence). This CDR3 is 16 amino acids long. CDR3 DNA, as far as it was read: TGTGCCAGTAGTACCATAGCGGGGAGCTCCTACAATGAG. Its translation is CASSTIAGSSYNE. The complete CDR3 protein is CASSTIAGSSYNEQFF. Variable domain in full (rest from reference TRBV19 and TRBJ2-1): DGGITQSPKYLFRKEGQNVTLSCEQNLNHDAMYWYRQDPGQGLRLIYYSQIVNDFQKGDIAEGYSVSREKKESFPLTVTSAQKNPTAFYLCASSTIAGSSYNEQFFGPGTRLTVL.

As regards this clone: The sequence runs out 3 residues before the end of the CDR3; the remainder is reconstructed from the germline J gene. The chain has TRBV27 and TRBJ2-5; 8 positions agree with TRBD1. With V trimmed by 2 bases and J by 5 bases, 1 base remained unmatched. The CDR3 length is 13 residues. Germline CDR1 is MNHEY and CDR2 is SMNVEV (reference sequence). CDR3 DNA (partial): TGTGCCAGCAGTTTAAGGACAGGGGAGACC. This codes for CASSLRTGET. The entire CDR3 is CASSLRTGETQYF.

A remark on this clone: Read sequence stops 3 residues before the CDR3 end, and the germline J gene provides the missing end. Other DNA sequences in this specimen translate into the identical CDR3. The rearrangement joins TRBV28 to TRBJ2-7; TRBD1 matches 8 bases. The CDR3 totals 14 residues. With 2 bases clipped from V and 6 bases from J, the junction kept 6 bases outside the gene matches. Per germline, CDR1 MDHEN and CDR2 SYDVKM. The CDR3 sequence: CASSLDQGTGEQYF. CDR3 bases read: TGTGCCAGCAGTTTAGATCAGGGGACAGGCGAG.

In the case of this clone: The DNA ends 3 residues before the CDR3 does, and the rest of the CDR3 is filled in from the germline J gene. V usage is TRBV7-7 and J usage is TRBJ1-5, with a possible D match to TRBD1 (5 bases). CDR1 SSHAT and CDR2 FNYEAQ come from the germline V gene (reference sequence). The V and J ends lost 3 bases and 2 bases respectively, with 14 bases between them. CDR3 length: 16 residues. Partial CDR3 DNA: TGTGCCAGCAGCTTTCCCCGGGGGGTCGGCAATCAGCCC. Protein sequence: CASSFPRGVGNQP. In full, the CDR3 is CASSFPRGVGNQPQHF.

In regard to this clone: The limits of the CDR3 on the DNA are not certain, so only TCRdb's listed CDR3 is given. This chain uses TRBV2 with TRBJ2-5; no DNA check was done on the table's D call, TRBD1. The germline gives CDR1 SNHLY, CDR2 FYNNEI. The CDR3 is 15 residues long, ends included. The CDR3 protein is CASIRAREYQETQYF.

Comments on this clone: The read comes to an end 3 residues before the CDR3 does, leaving the germline J gene to fill in the end. The gene calls are TRBV20-1 and TRBJ2-7, with 12 bases lining up with TRBD2. This CDR3 region has 16 residues. Germline V lookup: CDR1 DFQATT, CDR2 SNEGSKA (reference sequence). The V segment lost 3 bases and the J segment 3 bases; nucleotides outside the gene matches: 9. CDR3 residues: CSASPSGRVAVYEQYF. The sequenced CDR3 bases are TGCAGTGCTAGTCCTAGCGGGAGGGTGGCTGTCTACGAG.

As for this clone: The CDR3 goes on 3 residues after the read ends, and that part is filled in from the germline J gene. V gene TRBV7-9 combines with J gene TRBJ1-2; no clear D. Looked up from germline, CDR1 is SEHNR and CDR2 is FQNEAQ (reference sequence). CDR3 size: 15 residues. Trimming cost V 4 bases and J 4 bases, with 16 bases left between them. CDR3 bases read: TGTGCCAGCAGCTCCTGGACTCTCCGTATCTATGGC. Encoded protein: CASSSWTLRIYG. The CDR3 in full is CASSSWTLRIYGYTF.

Notes on this clone: Sequencing ends 3 residues short of the CDR3 end; the germline J gene provides the rest. The chain is built from TRBV7-6 and TRBJ2-3; D uncertain. CDR1 is SGHVS, CDR2 FNYEAQ, per germline. The germline V and J ends were trimmed by 2 bases and 1 base, with 10 bases remaining between them. There are 15 residues in the CDR3. The covered CDR3 bases are TGTGCCAGCAGCTTATACGAGAAGGGCACAGATACG. Encoded protein: CASSLYEKGTDT. The full CDR3 protein reads CASSLYEKGTDTQYF.

CDR3 sequence: CASSSNRGVVYTGELFF. The covered CDR3 bases are TGTGCCAGTAGTTCTAACAGGGGCGTCGTCTACACCGGGGAG. V usage is TRBV19 and J usage is TRBJ2-2; 7 nucleotides match TRBD1. The CDR3 end falls 3 residues outside the read, so it is completed with the germline J gene. V was pared by 5 bases and J by 3 bases, with 12 bases of the junction left unmatched. Germline lookup yields CDR1 LNHDA and CDR2 SQIVND (reference sequence). This CDR3 contains 17 residues. The entire variable domain, with the rest obtained from reference TRBV19 and TRBJ2-2, is as follows: DGGITQSPKYLFRKEGQNVTLSCEQNLNHDAMYWYRQDPGQGLRLIYYSQIVNDFQKGDIAEGYSVSREKKESFPLTVTSAQKNPTAFYLCASSSNRGVVYTGELFFGEGSRLTVL.

A note on this clone: The read halts 3 residues ahead of the CDR3 end, with the missing end drawn from the germline J gene. The genes are TRBV19 and TRBJ2-5; 13 bases agree with TRBD2. The CDR3 runs to 16 residues. The V gene end was trimmed by 4 bases and the J gene end by 1 base; junction bases not matched to a gene: 3. Germline V CDR1 and CDR2: LNHDA, SQIVND (reference sequence). CDR3: CASSTTSGGTQETQYF. Incomplete CDR3 DNA: TGTGCCAGTAGTACGACTAGCGGGGGGACCCAAGAGACC. The full variable domain, with the rest looked up from reference TRBV19 and TRBJ2-5, is DGGITQSPKYLFRKEGQNVTLSCEQNLNHDAMYWYRQDPGQGLRLIYYSQIVNDFQKGDIAEGYSVSREKKESFPLTVTSAQKNPTAFYLCASSTTSGGTQETQYFGPGTRLLVL.

About this clone: The read ends 3 residues shy of where the CDR3 ends; the end is completed using the germline J gene. The V gene is TRBV20-1, the J gene TRBJ2-1, with a possible D match to TRBD1 (5 bases). The germline V and J ends were trimmed by 5 bases and 6 bases, with 20 bases remaining between them. In germline, CDR1 is DFQATT, CDR2 SNEGSKA (reference sequence). The CDR3 totals 15 residues. The CDR3 reads CSAGQGTFPSNEQFF. CDR3 bases read: TGCAGTGCTGGACAAGGAACCTTCCCCTCCAATGAG.

To note about this clone: Sequencing ends 3 residues short of the CDR3 end; the germline J gene provides the rest. This rearrangement joins TRBV5-1 to TRBJ2-1; 14 bases are a match to TRBD2. CDR1 and CDR2 (germline): SGHRS, YFSETQ. With V trimmed by 2 bases and J by 8 bases, 6 bases remained unmatched. The CDR3 runs 16 residues. CDR3 bases read: TGCGCCAGCAGCTTTGGTGGGACTAGCGGGGGACATGAG. Protein: CASSFGGTSGGHE. The entire CDR3 protein reads CASSFGGTSGGHEQFF.

Comment on this clone: The CDR3 goes on 3 residues after the read ends, and that part is filled in from the germline J gene. This sequence joins TRBV11-2 and TRBJ1-3; D ambiguous. CDR1 SGHAT and CDR2 FQNNGV come from the germline V gene. Trimming removed 2 bases from V and 0 bases from J, with 5 bases in between. The CDR3 is made up of 14 amino acids. The CDR3 region is CASSLQNSGNTIYF. The part of the CDR3 DNA that was read is TGTGCCAGCAGCTTACAAAACTCTGGAAACACC.

Concerning this clone: The CDR3 end falls 3 residues outside the read, so it is completed with the germline J gene. The chain has TRBV15 and TRBJ1-1, with D uncertain. V gave up 0 bases and J gave up 1 base, with 6 bases separating them. CDR3 size: 14 residues. Per germline, CDR1 LNHNV and CDR2 YYDKDF (reference sequence). The CDR3 protein is CATSRDRWNTEAFF. Partial CDR3 DNA: TGTGCCACCAGCAGAGATCGTTGGAACACTGAA.

Comment on this clone: The read terminates 3 residues ahead of where the CDR3 ends, so the germline J gene completes it. The chain uses TRBV5-1 and TRBJ2-1; 9 bases agree with TRBD2. With 0 bases clipped from V and 6 bases from J, the junction kept 10 bases outside the gene matches. From germline, CDR1 is SGHRS and CDR2 YFSETQ. This CDR3 has 17 amino acids. Partial CDR3 DNA: TGCGCCAGCAGCTTGGAGTCTAGCGGGATATCGCCCAATGAG. Protein: CASSLESSGISPNE. The CDR3 reads in full as CASSLESSGISPNEQFF. Using reference TRBV5-1 and TRBJ2-1 for the parts outside the CDR3, the full variable domain is KAGVTQTPRYLIKTRGQQVTLSCSPISGHRSVSWYQQTPGQGLQFLFEYFSETQRNKGNFPGRFSGRQFSNSRSEMNVSTLELGDSALYLCASSLESSGISPNEQFFGPGTRLTVL.

In the case of this clone: Sequencing ends 3 residues short of the CDR3 end; the germline J gene provides the rest. V is TRBV19 and J is TRBJ2-1, with 13 bases that match TRBD2. V shed 4 bases and J 4 bases; nucleotides not matched to a gene: 1. CDR1 is LNHDA and CDR2 is SQIVND in the germline V gene (reference sequence). The CDR3 consists of 15 residues. The CDR3 bases that were read are TGTGCCAGTAGTAAACTAGCGGGAGGGTACAATGAG. Amino acids: CASSKLAGGYNE. In full, the CDR3 reads CASSKLAGGYNEQFF.

Points on this clone: The CDR3 end lies 3 residues beyond the end of the read and is filled in from the germline J gene. The chain joins TRBV28 to TRBJ1-1, with D tentatively TRBD1 (6 bases). Germline lookup yields CDR1 MDHEN and CDR2 SYDVKM. The CDR3 spans 17 residues. V gave up 9 bases and J gave up 0 bases, with 23 bases separating them. The sequenced part of the CDR3 DNA is TGTGCCAGTGCCCGTATGGGGGCGGGTAAGATGAACACTGAA. Translated: CASARMGAGKMNTE. The entire CDR3 protein reads CASARMGAGKMNTEAFF.

Regarding this clone: The read gets to within 3 residues of the CDR3 end, and the germline J gene fills in the rest. The chain carries TRBV5-6 and TRBJ1-1; 9 nucleotides agree with TRBD1. The ends lost 7 bases at V and 1 base at J; junction bases unmatched: 5. CDR3 size: 14 residues. Germline CDR1 and CDR2: SGHDT and YYEEEE. Partial CDR3 DNA: TGTGCCAGCTCCCGGGACAGGGCGAACACTGAA. Its protein is CASSRDRANTE. The full CDR3 sequence reads CASSRDRANTEAFF. Supplemented by reference TRBV5-6 and TRBJ1-1, the full variable domain reads DAGVTQSPTHLIKTRGQQVTLRCSPKSGHDTVSWYQQALGQGPQFIFQYYEEEERQRGNFPDRFSGHQFPNYSSELNVNALLLGDSALYLCASSRDRANTEAFFGQGTRLTVV.

In regard to this clone: The read ends 3 residues shy of where the CDR3 ends; the end is completed using the germline J gene. V gene TRBV28 combines with J gene TRBJ2-7, with D maybe TRBD1 (6 bases). Germline V gene lookup returns CDR1 MDHEN and CDR2 SYDVKM. Trimming cost V 3 bases and J 2 bases, with 14 bases left between them. CDR3 size: 15 residues. The CDR3 loop reads CASSFIKGVAYEQYF. The covered CDR3 bases are TGTGCCAGCAGTTTCATTAAGGGGGTAGCCTACGAG.

To note about this clone: With the read ending 3 residues before the CDR3 end, the germline J gene is used to fill in that end. The chain recombines TRBV20-1 with TRBJ1-5; D not resolved. The CDR3 has 13 amino acids. Looked up from germline, CDR1 is DFQATT and CDR2 is SNEGSKA (reference sequence). With 3 bases removed from V and 4 bases from J, the gap between germline ends came to 10 bases. The CDR3 sequence: CSASAGPNQPQHF. The part of the CDR3 DNA that was read is TGCAGTGCTAGCGCTGGGCCTAATCAGCCC.

About this clone itself: Coverage ceases 3 residues before the CDR3 finishes, and the germline J gene fills in the end. This chain joins TRBV7-9 and TRBJ2-7; 11 bases agree with TRBD1. The V and J ends lost 6 bases and 6 bases, in that order; junction bases with no gene match: 7. The V gene's germline CDR1 is SEHNR and CDR2 FQNEAQ (reference sequence). This CDR3 spans 14 amino acids. The CDR3 sequence: CASSSGTGGREQYF. The sequenced CDR3 bases are TGTGCCAGCAGTTCCGGGACAGGGGGGCGCGAG.

Worth noting for this clone: The read comes to an end 3 residues before the CDR3 does, leaving the germline J gene to fill in the end. J is TRBJ2-3 and V is TRBV20-1; D perhaps matches TRBD1 (6 bases). There are 14 residues in the CDR3. Germline CDR1 is DFQATT and CDR2 is SNEGSKA (reference sequence). The covered CDR3 bases are TGCAGTGTATTCTCCACAGGGCCGGACTTGCCG. This translates into CSVFSTGPDLP. The full CDR3 protein is CSVFSTGPDLPQYF.